Below, 18 T cell receptor beta chains from the same sample are listed, as sequenced in a study of blood T cell repertoires in COVID-19. The table came from immunoSEQ multiplex PCR; TCRdb's copy has only in-frame clones and leaves some out. The table has 250,000 to 300,000 clones, about nine tenths seen once; the top ten hold roughly 2.1%. The sample comprised peripheral blood. All receptors come from a man between 50 and 59 years old with acute or convalescent COVID-19.

The chain carries TRBV11-2 and TRBJ2-7; D gene ambiguous. The CDR3 is 14 amino acids. Looked up from germline, CDR1 is SGHAT and CDR2 is FQNNGV. Trimming took off 0 bases at V and 3 bases at J, with 9 bases between the two ends. The CDR3 is CASSLEGYNYEQYF. The CDR3 nucleotides are TGTGCCAGCAGCTTAGAGGGCTACAACTACGAGCAGTACTTC.

The chain uses TRBV6-4 and TRBJ2-2; D possibly corresponds to TRBD2 (6 bases). V was cut by 0 bases and J by 4 bases, with 12 bases left in between. In germline, CDR1 is MRHNA, CDR2 SNTAGT. The CDR3 is 16 amino acids. The CDR3 DNA reads TGTGCCAGCAGTGACTCTAGGAGCGGGTTCACCGGGGAGCTGTTTTTT. Translating gives CASSDSRSGFTGELFF.

This clone was picked up a small number of times. The rearrangement links TRBV7-8 to TRBJ1-1; D gene ambiguous. The CDR3 is 11 amino acids. Looked up from germline, CDR1 is SGHVS and CDR2 is FQNEAQ. Trimming cost V 1 base and J 10 bases, with 7 bases left between them. The CDR3 protein is CASSLGEAAFF. DNA for the CDR3: TGTGCCAGCAGCTTAGGGGAGGCAGCTTTCTTT. The variable domain in full, completed from reference TRBV7-8 and TRBJ1-1, reads GAGVSQSPRYKVAKRGQDVALRCDPISGHVSLFWYQQALGQGPEFLTYFQNEAQLDKSGLPSDRFFAERPEGSVSTLKIQRTQQEDSAVYLCASSLGEAAFFGQGTRLTVV.

The rearrangement uses TRBV16 and TRBJ1-3; D possibly corresponds to TRBD1 (6 bases). This CDR3 has 14 residues. Trimming took off 2 bases at V and 8 bases at J, with 13 bases between the two ends. CDR1 KGHSY and CDR2 FQNENV come from the germline V gene. The CDR3, as DNA: TGTGCCAGCAGCCAAACCAGGGGAAGGGACACCATATATTTT. Its protein is CASSQTRGRDTIYF.

The rearrangement uses TRBV30 and TRBJ1-1, with D perhaps TRBD1 (5 bases). The length of the CDR3 is 13 residues. Trimming stripped 4 bases from V and 1 base from J, with 10 bases between. Germline loops: CDR1 GTSNPN, CDR2 SVGIG (reference sequence). For the CDR3, the DNA is TGTGCCTGGACCCCAACAGGGAACACTGAAGCTTTCTTT. Translating gives CAWTPTGNTEAFF.

V and J are TRBV7-3 and TRBJ1-1; 7 bases align to TRBD1. Germline assignment: CDR1 SGHTA and CDR2 FQGTGA. V dropped 6 bases and J dropped 3; count of bases not matched to a gene: 7. The CDR3 length is 14 residues. The CDR3 sequence: CASSAGGGYTEAFF. The DNA of the CDR3 is TGTGCCAGCAGTGCTGGAGGGGGCTACACTGAAGCTTTCTTT.

This chain links TRBV5-4 with TRBJ1-1; TRBD1 agrees at 7 bases. There are 15 residues in the CDR3. The germline V gene has CDR1 SGHNT and CDR2 YYREEE (reference sequence). The ends lost 5 bases at V and 0 bases at J; junction bases unmatched: 7. CDR3 protein: CASRTGNLMNTEAFF. The DNA for the CDR3 is TGTGCCAGCAGGACAGGGAACCTCATGAACACTGAAGCTTTCTTT.

Concerning this clone: Other DNA sequences from this sample encode an identical CDR3 as well. The DNA for the CDR3 is TGTGCCAGCTCACCCGGGACAGGGCCGAATCAGCCCCAGCATTTT. It codes for CASSPGTGPNQPQHF. The chain combines TRBV18 with TRBJ1-5; 9 nucleotides align to TRBD1. This CDR3 has 15 amino acids. V lost 3 bases and J lost 4; bases outside the gene matches: 4. Germline CDR1 is KGHSH and CDR2 is LQKENI.

This clone was recorded once. This same CDR3 is encoded by further DNA sequences in the sample. The gene calls are TRBV9 and TRBJ2-3; a possible D gene is TRBD2 (7 bases). CDR1 and CDR2 from the germline V gene are SGDLS and YYNGEE. V was pared by 0 bases and J by 2 bases, with 10 bases between. The CDR3 has 15 amino acids. In nucleotides, the CDR3 is TGTGCCAGCAGCGTAGGTGGGGGGGCCACAGATACGCAGTATTTT. The encoded protein is CASSVGGGATDTQYF.

The rearrangement joins TRBV5-1 to TRBJ2-7; tentatively, D is TRBD2 (6 bases). Deletions cut 9 bases from V and 6 bases from J, with 10 bases between. CDR1 SGHRS and CDR2 YFSETQ come from the germline V gene. The CDR3 loop spans 10 amino acids. CDR3 sequence (DNA): TGCGCCACCCGGGGGAGCGAGCAGTACTTC. Protein sequence: CATRGSEQYF.

V gene TRBV2 combines with J gene TRBJ2-5, with D hard to call. The CDR3 consists of 14 residues. The germline CDR1 and CDR2 sequences are SNHLY and FYNNEI. The V and J ends lost 3 bases and 1 base respectively, with 9 bases between them. The CDR3 spells CASSDLTAQETQYF. For the CDR3, the DNA is TGTGCCAGCAGTGATTTAACAGCCCAAGAGACCCAGTACTTC.

This chain connects TRBV3-1 (or the pseudogene TRBV3-2) to TRBJ2-1; 13 positions match TRBD2. V lost 1 base to trimming and J lost 5 bases; unmatched junction nucleotides: 2. The CDR3 is 16 residues long. CDR1 is LGHDT and CDR2 is YNNKEL in the germline V gene (reference sequence). CDR3 bases: TGTGCCAGCAGCCAAGCCGGGACTAGCGGGAACAATGAGCAGTTCTTC. Its translation is CASSQAGTSGNNEQFF.

The J gene is TRBJ1-1, the V gene TRBV6-5; D unresolved. From germline, CDR1 is MNHEY and CDR2 SVGAGI. The CDR3 loop spans 14 amino acids. Trimming removed 4 bases from V and 0 bases from J, with 9 bases in between. The CDR3 nucleotides are TGTGCCAGCAGTTTCTCGGCCATGAACACTGAAGCTTTCTTT. This gives the protein CASSFSAMNTEAFF.

The genes are TRBV6-6 and TRBJ2-7; D might be TRBD1 (6 bases). The CDR3 contains 15 residues. CDR1 MNHNY and CDR2 SVGAGI come from the germline V gene (reference sequence). V was cut by 5 bases and J by 5 bases, with 19 bases left in between. The chain's CDR3 is CASSGVKRGKHEQYF. Written as DNA, the CDR3 is TGTGCCAGCAGTGGGGTCAAAAGGGGGAAGCACGAGCAGTACTTC.

J is TRBJ2-1 and V is TRBV7-9; TRBD2 aligns across 11 bases. V shed 8 bases, J shed 0 bases, and the junction held 6 bases outside the gene matches. The CDR3 has 16 amino acids. The V gene's germline CDR1 is SEHNR and CDR2 FQNEAQ (reference sequence). CDR3 region: CASQTSGTSSYNEQFF. The CDR3 nucleotides are TGTGCCAGCCAGACTAGCGGGACGAGCTCCTACAATGAGCAGTTCTTC. Filled out from reference TRBV7-9 and TRBJ2-1, the complete variable domain reads DTGVSQNPRHKITKRGQNVTFRCDPISEHNRLYWYRQTLGQGPEFLTYFQNEAQLEKSRLLSDRFSAERPKGSFSTLEIQRTEQGDSAMYLCASQTSGTSSYNEQFFGPGTRLTVL.

V and J are TRBV7-6 and TRBJ1-2; TRBD1 agrees at 8 bases. This CDR3 comprises 14 residues. V dropped 1 base and J dropped 8; count of bases not matched to a gene: 6. From germline, CDR1 is SGHVS and CDR2 FNYEAQ. The CDR3 DNA sequence: TGTGCCAGCAGCTTAGGGACAGGGTTGGTAGGCTACACCTTC. Translation gives CASSLGTGLVGYTF.

This rearrangement joins TRBV2 to TRBJ2-6, with 7 positions matching TRBD1. The CDR3 has 15 amino acids. Germline V gene sequence: CDR1 SNHLY, CDR2 FYNNEI. V dropped 6 bases and J dropped 4; count of bases not matched to a gene: 6. The CDR3 protein is CASRKDREGANVLTF. CDR3 DNA sequence: TGTGCCAGCAGAAAAGACAGGGAGGGGGCCAACGTCCTGACTTTC. The complete variable domain, with remaining parts taken from reference TRBV2 and TRBJ2-6, reads EPEVTQTPSHQVTQMGQEVILRCVPISNHLYFYWYRQILGQKVEFLVSFYNNEISEKSEIFDDQFSVERPDGSNFTLKIRSTKLEDSAMYFCASRKDREGANVLTFGAGSRLTVL.

V gene TRBV5-1 combines with J gene TRBJ1-1; D is unresolved. V was pared by 0 bases and J by 13 bases, with 16 bases between. Germline CDR1 and CDR2: SGHRS and YFSETQ. The CDR3 totals 13 residues. CDR3 region: CASSLDGLLGGFF. DNA of the CDR3: TGCGCCAGCAGCTTGGATGGACTCTTGGGTGGTTTCTTT.